This TCR beta chain was identified in a study of blood T cell repertoires in COVID-19. Study summary: Samples taken during acute and convalescent COVID-19 were collected in the United States, Italy and Spain. PBMCs, B-cell-depleted T cells, or T cells provided the cDNA or gDNA that made up the material.

V shed 3 bases, J shed 2 bases, and the junction held 11 bases outside the gene matches. Germline V gene sequence: CDR1 SGHDT, CDR2 YYEEEE. The CDR3 length is 16 residues. In the source study's methods: Using reference gene primer amplification, nucleated cell counts were estimated. Sequenced by immunoSEQ multiplex PCR; TCRdb stores in-frame clones only, minus some. The DNA gave D and trimming, while V, J and clone size come from that table. The data show roughly 110,000 clones, with 81% seen just once and about 10% held by the top ten. This clone came up once. V gene TRBV5-6 combines with J gene TRBJ2-7; 7 positions match TRBD2. The sample taken for sequencing was peripheral blood. The clonotype originates from a human donor in a cohort sampled during active COVID-19. The CDR3: CASSWRISGPTYEQYF. The CDR3 DNA reads TGTGCCAGCAGCTGGAGGATTAGCGGGCCGACCTACGAGCAGTACTTC. Full variable domain (rest looked up from reference TRBV5-6 and TRBJ2-7): DAGVTQSPTHLIKTRGQQVTLRCSPKSGHDTVSWYQQALGQGPQFIFQYYEEEERQRGNFPDRFSGHQFPNYSSELNVNALLLGDSALYLCASSWRISGPTYEQYFGPGTRLTVT.